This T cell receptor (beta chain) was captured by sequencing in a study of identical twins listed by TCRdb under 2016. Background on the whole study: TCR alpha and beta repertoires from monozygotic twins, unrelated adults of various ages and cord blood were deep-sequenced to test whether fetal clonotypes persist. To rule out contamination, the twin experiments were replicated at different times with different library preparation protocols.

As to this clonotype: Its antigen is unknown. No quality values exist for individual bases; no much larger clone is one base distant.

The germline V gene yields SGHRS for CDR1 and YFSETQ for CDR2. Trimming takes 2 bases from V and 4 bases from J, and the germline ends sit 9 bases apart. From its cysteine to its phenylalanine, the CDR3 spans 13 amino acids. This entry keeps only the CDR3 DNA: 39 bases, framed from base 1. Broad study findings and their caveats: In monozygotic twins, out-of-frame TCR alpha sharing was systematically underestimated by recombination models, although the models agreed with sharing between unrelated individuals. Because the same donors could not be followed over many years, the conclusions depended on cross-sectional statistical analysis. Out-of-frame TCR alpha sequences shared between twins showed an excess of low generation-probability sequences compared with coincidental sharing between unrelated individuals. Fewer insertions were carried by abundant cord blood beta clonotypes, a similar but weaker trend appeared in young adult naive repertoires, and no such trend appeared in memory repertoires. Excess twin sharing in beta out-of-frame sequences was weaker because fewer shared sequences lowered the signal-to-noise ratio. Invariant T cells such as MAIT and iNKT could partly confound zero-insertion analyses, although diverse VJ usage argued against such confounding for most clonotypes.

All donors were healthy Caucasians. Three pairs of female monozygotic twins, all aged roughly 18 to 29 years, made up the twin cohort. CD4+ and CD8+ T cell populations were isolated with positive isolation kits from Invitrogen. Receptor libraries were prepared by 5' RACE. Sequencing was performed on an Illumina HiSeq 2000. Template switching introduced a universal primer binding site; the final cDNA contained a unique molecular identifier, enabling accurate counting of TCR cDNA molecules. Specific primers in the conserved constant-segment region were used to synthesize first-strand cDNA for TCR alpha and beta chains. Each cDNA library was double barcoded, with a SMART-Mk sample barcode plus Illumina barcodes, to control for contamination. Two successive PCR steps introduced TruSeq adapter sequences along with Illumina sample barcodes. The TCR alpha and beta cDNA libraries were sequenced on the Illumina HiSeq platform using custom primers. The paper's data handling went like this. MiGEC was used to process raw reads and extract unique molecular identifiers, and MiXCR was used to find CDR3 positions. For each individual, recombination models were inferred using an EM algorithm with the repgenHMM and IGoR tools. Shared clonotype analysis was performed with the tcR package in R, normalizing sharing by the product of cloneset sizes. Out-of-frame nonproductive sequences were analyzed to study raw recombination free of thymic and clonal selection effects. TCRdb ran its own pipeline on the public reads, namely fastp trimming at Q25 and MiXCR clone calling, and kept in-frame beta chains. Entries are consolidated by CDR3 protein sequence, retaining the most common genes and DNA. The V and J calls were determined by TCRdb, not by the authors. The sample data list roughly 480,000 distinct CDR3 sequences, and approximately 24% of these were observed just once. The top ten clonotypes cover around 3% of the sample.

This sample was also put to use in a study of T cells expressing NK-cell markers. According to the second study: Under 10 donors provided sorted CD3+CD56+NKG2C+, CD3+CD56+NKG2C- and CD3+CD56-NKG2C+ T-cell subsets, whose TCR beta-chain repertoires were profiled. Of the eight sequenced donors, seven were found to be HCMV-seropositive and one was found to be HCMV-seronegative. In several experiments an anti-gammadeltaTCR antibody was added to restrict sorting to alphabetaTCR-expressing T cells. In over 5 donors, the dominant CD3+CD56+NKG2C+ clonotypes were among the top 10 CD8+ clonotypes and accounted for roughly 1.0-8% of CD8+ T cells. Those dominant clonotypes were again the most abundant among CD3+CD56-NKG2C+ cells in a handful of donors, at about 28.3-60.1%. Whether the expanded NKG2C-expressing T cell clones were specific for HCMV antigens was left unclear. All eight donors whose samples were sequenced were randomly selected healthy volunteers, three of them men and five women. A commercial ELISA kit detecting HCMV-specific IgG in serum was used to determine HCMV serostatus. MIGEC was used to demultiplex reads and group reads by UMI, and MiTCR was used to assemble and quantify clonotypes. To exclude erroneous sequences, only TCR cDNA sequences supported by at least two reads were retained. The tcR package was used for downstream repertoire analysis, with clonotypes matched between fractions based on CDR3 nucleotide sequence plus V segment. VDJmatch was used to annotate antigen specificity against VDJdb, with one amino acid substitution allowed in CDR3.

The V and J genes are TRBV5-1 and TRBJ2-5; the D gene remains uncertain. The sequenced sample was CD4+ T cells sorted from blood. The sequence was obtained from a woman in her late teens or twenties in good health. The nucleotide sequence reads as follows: TGCGCCAGCAGCTTTAAGCTCCCAGAGACCCAGTACTTC. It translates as CASSFKLPETQYF.